Each of the 31 T cell receptor beta chains below was sequenced from the same sample in a study of CD8+CD57+ T cells in acquired aplastic anemia. Profiling that covered TCR beta VDJ and CDR3 relied on genomic DNA as its template. TCRdb re-called the reads through MiXCR, storing one row per CDR3 protein. The sample lists under 350,000 distinct CDR3 sequences, around 60% occurring once. Sequencing was carried out using sorted CD4+, CD8+, or CD8+CD57+ T cells (not recorded which) from PBMCs. These TCRs come from a human donor with severe aplastic anemia or a healthy control (not recorded which).

The J gene is TRBJ2-5, the V gene TRBV6-6; the D is unclear. The V gene lost 9 bases and the J gene lost 1 base, with 9 bases spanning the gap. Germline-derived CDR1 and CDR2 are MNHNY and SVGAGI (reference sequence). This CDR3 has 12 residues. The CDR3 nucleotides are TGTGCCAGTGCCCAGCTCCAAGAGACCCAGTACTTC. It yields the protein CASAQLQETQYF.

The chain links TRBV7-8 to TRBJ2-2; perhaps TRBD1 as D (6 bases). The CDR3 is made up of 18 amino acids. Trimming shortened V by 1 base and J by 5 bases, and 20 bases separated the two germline ends. In germline, CDR1 is SGHVS, CDR2 FQNEAQ. The CDR3 spells CASSLVVWGPPQTGELFF. CDR3 DNA sequence: TGTGCCAGCAGCTTAGTAGTTTGGGGGCCGCCGCAAACCGGGGAGCTGTTTTTT.

The chain couples TRBV2 to TRBJ1-2, with D possibly TRBD1 on 5 matching bases. Trimming removed 3 bases at V and 8 bases at J, with 16 bases between. The CDR3 spans 14 residues. CDR1 and CDR2 (germline): SNHLY, FYNNEI. The CDR3 sequence: CASSDQGTLRGYTF. Here the CDR3 DNA reads TGTGCCAGCAGTGATCAGGGTACTTTAAGAGGCTACACCTTC.

This clonotype has a handful of counts. The V gene is TRBV5-6, the J gene TRBJ1-1; D perhaps matches TRBD1 (5 bases). The V end lost 4 bases, the J end lost 7 bases, and 11 bases lay between the germline ends. Germline V gives CDR1 SGHDT, CDR2 YYEEEE. The CDR3 contains 12 residues. The CDR3 DNA sequence: TGTGCCAGCAGCCCAGGGACGGTTGAAGCTTTCTTT. This sequence encodes CASSPGTVEAFF.

This clonotype was detected ten times or more. The gene calls are TRBV7-9 and TRBJ1-2; D may be TRBD1 (5 bases). The germline V gene has CDR1 SEHNR and CDR2 FQNEAQ (reference sequence). Deletions cut 1 base from V and 7 bases from J, with 13 bases between. The CDR3 is 14 residues long. CDR3 region: CASSLGLGGGGYTF. DNA of the CDR3: TGTGCCAGCAGCTTAGGGCTCGGGGGTGGTGGCTACACCTTC.

This chain links TRBV24-1 with TRBJ2-2; TRBD1 or TRBD2 may be the D gene (6 bases each). Germline loops: CDR1 KGHDR, CDR2 SFDVKD. V was trimmed by 9 bases and J by 5 bases, leaving 15 bases between them. CDR3 size: 14 residues. CDR3 nucleotide sequence: TGTGCCACCCGATCCGGGGGCTTAACCGGGGAGCTGTTTTTT. This gives the protein CATRSGGLTGELFF.

About this clonotype: A single base separates this from a much larger clone, so it may be a read error. The chain joins TRBV27 to TRBJ2-7; 10 nucleotides align to TRBD1. There are 15 residues in the CDR3. In germline, CDR1 is MNHEY, CDR2 SMNVEV (reference sequence). CDR3 amino acids: CASSRSPTGGYERYF. The DNA of the CDR3 is TGTGCCAGCAGTAGATCCCCGACAGGGGGCTACGAGCGGTACTTC.

This clonotype was detected ten times or more. The chain carries TRBV12-3 or TRBV12-4 and TRBJ2-5, with TRBD1 matching 8 bases. The V and J ends lost 2 bases and 4 bases, in that order; junction bases with no gene match: 3. This CDR3 contains 14 residues. CDR3 sequence (DNA): TGTGCCAGCAGTTTACAGGGGACAGGAGAGACCCAGTACTTC. This gives the protein CASSLQGTGETQYF.

Written as DNA, the CDR3 is TGTGCCAGCACCATCCGGGACGGTGTCATTCAGTACTTC. This gives the protein CASTIRDGVIQYF. The V gene is TRBV11-2, the J gene TRBJ2-4; the D gene could be TRBD1 or TRBD2 (5 bases each). The CDR3 contains 13 residues. Germline CDR1 reads SGHAT; CDR2 reads FQNNGV. V shed 7 bases and J shed 9 bases, with 16 bases lying between them. Full variable domain (outside the CDR3, taken from reference TRBV11-2 and TRBJ2-4): EAGVAQSPRYKIIEKRQSVAFWCNPISGHATLYWYQQILGQGPKLLIQFQNNGVVDDSQLPKDRFSAERLKGVDSTLKIQPAKLEDSAVYLCASTIRDGVIQYFGAGTRLSVL.

In this sample, this clonotype turned up many times. The gene calls are TRBV20-1 and TRBJ2-3; 9 bases align to TRBD2. This CDR3 contains 14 residues. The trim removed 0 bases at V and 5 bases at J, leaving 3 bases unmatched. Germline CDR1 reads DFQATT; CDR2 reads SNEGSKA (reference sequence). In nucleotides, the CDR3 is TGCAGTGCTAGAGATTTGCGGGGGGGAGATACGCAGTATTTT. It is translated as CSARDLRGGDTQYF.

The chain combines TRBV5-1 with TRBJ2-7; TRBD1 matches at 8 bases. The V segment lost 4 bases and the J segment 5 bases; nucleotides outside the gene matches: 8. The CDR3 contains 14 residues. The germline gives CDR1 SGHRS, CDR2 YFSETQ. CDR3 residues: CASSAGTGGDEQYF. CDR3 nucleotides: TGCGCCAGCAGCGCAGGGACAGGTGGCGACGAGCAGTACTTC.

This clonotype appeared a few times. The chain combines TRBV20-1 with TRBJ2-7; tentatively, D is TRBD2 (5 bases). There are 14 residues in the CDR3. Germline V lookup: CDR1 DFQATT, CDR2 SNEGSKA (reference sequence). V was cut by 6 bases and J by 0 bases, with 15 bases left in between. CDR3 DNA sequence: TGCAGTGCCACGGGCAGGAGGAGCTCCTACGAGCAGTACTTC. It specifies CSATGRRSSYEQYF.

The gene calls are TRBV19 and TRBJ1-2, with 7 bases matching TRBD1. The CDR3 consists of 13 residues. V trimming: 8 bases; J trimming: 4 bases; junction bases outside the gene matches: 7. Germline-derived CDR1 and CDR2 are LNHDA and SQIVND (reference sequence). DNA for the CDR3: TGTGCCAGTCTGACAGGGTCGTCCTATGGCTACACCTTC. Protein: CASLTGSSYGYTF.

The gene calls are TRBV20-1 and TRBJ2-3; D gene unclear. The CDR3 covers 12 residues. Trimming took 4 bases from V and 4 from J, leaving 9 bases between them. CDR1 and CDR2 (germline): DFQATT, SNEGSKA (reference sequence). The CDR3 DNA reads as TGCAGTGCTACAAGGATGGCAGATACGCAGTATTTT. Its protein product is CSATRMADTQYF.

This clonotype was picked up a small number of times. The J gene is TRBJ2-1, the V gene TRBV20-1, with D unclear. Germline V CDR1 and CDR2: DFQATT, SNEGSKA (reference sequence). The V and J ends lost 3 bases and 3 bases respectively, with 12 bases between them. This CDR3 region has 14 residues. CDR3: CSASYGPGYNEQFF. DNA for the CDR3: TGCAGTGCTAGCTACGGGCCGGGCTACAATGAGCAGTTCTTC.

There are a few counts of this clonotype. This may arise from a read error, as a much more abundant clone is one base away. The chain has TRBV19 and TRBJ2-7; 10 bases align to TRBD1. The CDR3 is made up of 14 amino acids. Germline V gives CDR1 LNHDA, CDR2 SQIVND (reference sequence). CDR3 region: CASSRTGGSCEQYF. DNA for the CDR3: TGTGCCAGTAGCCGGACAGGGGGTTCCTGCGAGCAGTACTTC.

This chain joins TRBV19 and TRBJ1-5, with a possible D match to TRBD1 (6 bases). Germline assignment: CDR1 LNHDA and CDR2 SQIVND (reference sequence). The CDR3 loop spans 17 amino acids. V was shortened by 3 bases and J by 0 bases, with 15 bases between the two germline ends. In nucleotides, the CDR3 is TGTGCCAGTAGTATTAGTCGGGGGCCTTATAGCAATCAGCCCCAGCATTTT. Residues: CASSISRGPYSNQPQHF.

The chain carries TRBV19 and TRBJ1-1; maybe TRBD1 (5 bases). Deletions cut 5 bases from V and 1 base from J, with 11 bases between. This CDR3 has 14 amino acids. Per germline, CDR1 LNHDA and CDR2 SQIVND (reference sequence). CDR3 sequence (DNA): TGTGCCAGTAGTCAGGGATTAGGGAACACTGAAGCTTTCTTT. Its translation: CASSQGLGNTEAFF.

In the case of this clonotype: This may stem from a read error, because a much larger clone lies one nucleotide away. The chain couples TRBV27 to TRBJ1-2; TRBD1 might be the D (5 bases). Germline lookup yields CDR1 MNHEY and CDR2 SMNVEV (reference sequence). Trimming shortened V by 7 bases and J by 5 bases, and 11 bases separated the two germline ends. There are 12 residues in the CDR3. CDR3 sequence reads: CASILRQYGYTF. The DNA for the CDR3 is TGTGCCAGCATACTTCGACAGTATGGCTACACCTTC.

This chain uses TRBV12-3 or TRBV12-4 with TRBJ1-2, with TRBD1 matching 12 bases. The CDR3 consists of 13 residues. V lost 7 bases to trimming and J lost 14 bases; unmatched junction nucleotides: 11. CDR3 protein: CASTWRDRGPFTF. The CDR3 DNA reads TGTGCCAGCACTTGGCGGGACAGGGGGCCTTTTACCTTC.

The rearrangement uses TRBV2 and TRBJ2-1, with TRBD1 matching 7 bases. Germline trimming cut 8 bases from V and 6 bases from J; bases unmatched to any gene: 16. The germline CDR1 and CDR2 sequences are SNHLY and FYNNEI. This CDR3 region has 16 residues. The CDR3 sequence is CASRRVIEGAGNEQFF. In DNA form, the CDR3 reads TGTGCCAGCCGCCGGGTTATAGAGGGGGCAGGCAATGAGCAGTTCTTC.

The rearrangement joins TRBV25-1 to TRBJ2-7; 10 bases agree with TRBD1. Germline CDR1 reads MGHDK; CDR2 reads SYGVNS. V was pared by 5 bases and J by 6 bases, with 10 bases of the junction left unmatched. The CDR3 covers 15 residues. The CDR3 coding sequence is TGTGCCAGCAGTTACGGGACAGGGGTTTCGGGCGAGCAGTACTTC. Protein: CASSYGTGVSGEQYF.

This clonotype was counted many times. The V call is TRBV12-3 or TRBV12-4, the J call TRBJ1-4; D is unresolved. The CDR3 spans 19 residues. Trimming stripped 2 bases from V and 0 bases from J, with 19 bases between. The CDR3 loop reads CASSLFLRIGKATNEKLFF. The CDR3 nucleotides are TGTGCCAGCAGTTTATTTCTCCGTATTGGCAAGGCAACTAATGAAAAACTGTTTTTT.

J is TRBJ2-7 and V is TRBV9, with 9 bases that match TRBD1. The CDR3 length is 14 residues. Per the germline V gene, CDR1 is SGDLS and CDR2 is YYNGEE. Trimming at V came to 4 bases and at J to 7 bases, leaving 9 bases not matched to a gene. For the CDR3, the DNA is TGTGCCAGCAGCACTGGGACAGGGCGCGCAGAGCAGTACTTC. It yields the protein CASSTGTGRAEQYF.

The gene calls are TRBV9 and TRBJ2-7; D is possibly TRBD1 (6 bases). V was pared by 4 bases and J by 2 bases, with 16 bases between. Germline V gene data show CDR1 as SGDLS and CDR2 as YYNGEE. This CDR3 has 15 residues. CDR3 sequence (DNA): TGTGCCAGCAGCTTGCGGCAGGGGCCTACCTACGAGCAGTACTTC. Protein product: CASSLRQGPTYEQYF.

Written as DNA, the CDR3 is TGTGCCAGCAGCTCGGACAGGGGTGGATCTCGGACTGAAGCTTTCTTT. This encodes CASSSDRGGSRTEAFF. The chain has TRBV9 and TRBJ1-1; the match to TRBD1 covers 9 bases. The CDR3 totals 16 residues. V shed 4 bases, J shed 5 bases, and the junction held 12 bases outside the gene matches. Germline CDR1 and CDR2: SGDLS and YYNGEE.

In its sample, this clonotype was seen many times. V and J are TRBV20-1 and TRBJ1-2; 8 bases match TRBD1. The CDR3 totals 14 residues. Trimming removed 4 bases from V and 7 bases from J; junction bases left unmatched: 11. CDR1 DFQATT and CDR2 SNEGSKA come from the germline V gene (reference sequence). For the CDR3, the DNA is TGCAGTGCTACATCGACAGGGGCTTTCGGTGGCTACACCTTC. Its translation is CSATSTGAFGGYTF.

The rearrangement joins TRBV7-8 to TRBJ2-3; TRBD1 aligns across 12 bases. Trimming at V came to 5 bases and at J to 7 bases, leaving 4 bases not matched to a gene. Germline CDR1 reads SGHVS; CDR2 reads FQNEAQ. The CDR3 is 14 amino acids. CDR3 residues: CASSPGQGANTQYF. CDR3 DNA: TGTGCCAGCAGCCCGGGACAGGGGGCAAATACGCAGTATTTT.

The rearrangement uses TRBV7-2 and TRBJ2-7; a weak D match, TRBD2 (5 bases). This CDR3 has 13 amino acids. The germline V gene has CDR1 SGHTA and CDR2 FQGNSA. The germline V and J ends were trimmed by 1 base and 4 bases, with 8 bases remaining between them. The CDR3 region has the DNA TGTGCCAGCAGCTTAGGGCTAGCATACGAGCAGTACTTC. Translation: CASSLGLAYEQYF.

This clonotype was detected ten times or more. The CDR3 protein is CSARRGTAKETQYF. The CDR3 nucleotides read TGCAGTGCTAGGAGGGGTACGGCGAAGGAGACCCAGTACTTC. The gene calls are TRBV20-1 and TRBJ2-5; D possibly uses TRBD1 or TRBD2 (5 bases each). The CDR3 length is 14 residues. Looked up from germline, CDR1 is DFQATT and CDR2 is SNEGSKA (reference sequence). Trimming took off 3 bases at V and 5 bases at J, with 16 bases between the two ends.

This rearrangement joins TRBV20-1 to TRBJ2-7; D unresolved. CDR1 DFQATT and CDR2 SNEGSKA come from the germline V gene (reference sequence). The CDR3 extends over 15 amino acids. Trimming pared 0 bases from V and 2 bases from J, leaving 14 bases between. The CDR3 spells CSARESPTGTYEQYF. CDR3 coding DNA: TGCAGTGCTAGAGAGTCCCCCACTGGGACCTACGAGCAGTACTTC.